Below are 2 T cell receptor beta chains sequenced from a single sample in a study of regulatory T cells in long-lasting Graves disease. Construction of the TCR beta libraries employed iRepertoire HTBI primers in conjunction with Arm-PCR of CDR3 regions. MiXCR, applied by TCRdb to the multiplex PCR reads, yields one record per CDR3 protein. This sample has 400,000 to 500,000 distinct CDR3 sequences, with roughly 23% found just once. Described time point: persistent/refractory GD, antithyroid drugs over 5 years with positive TRAb. Following extraction of RNA from PBMCs, that RNA was used to make the TCR library. The sequencing here drew on peripheral blood mononuclear cells (PBMCs), taken when the disease was refractory, from a patient treated with antithyroid drugs. Receptors were obtained from a female donor with Graves disease.

There are a few counts of this clonotype. V and J are TRBV29-1 and TRBJ2-2, with unresolved D. V lost 4 bases and J lost 1, with 7 bases in between. CDR3 length: 13 amino acids. Germline loops: CDR1 SQVTM, CDR2 ANQGSEA. CDR3 nucleotides: TGCAGCGTTGTACACCAGAACACCGGGGAGCTGTTTTTT. This gives the protein CSVVHQNTGELFF.

The J gene is TRBJ1-3, the V gene TRBV2, with D possibly matching TRBD1 (6 bases). This CDR3 comprises 15 residues. V gave up 8 bases and J gave up 3 bases, with 17 bases separating them. CDR1 is SNHLY and CDR2 is FYNNEI in the germline V gene. The CDR3 coding sequence is TGTGCCAGCCCCTTCCAGGGGACTAGTGGAAACACCATATATTTT. Residues: CASPFQGTSGNTIYF.